The clone carrying this T cell receptor (beta chain) was counted only a few times. What it binds is unknown. TCRdb re-called the 5' RACE reads through MiXCR, storing one row per CDR3 protein. The sample lists about 100,000 distinct CDR3 sequences; less than 6.5% were seen once. This record comes from a study of identical twins. Study-level points and caveats: Twin-shared out-of-frame alpha sequences showed excess low generation probability.

Trimming stripped 0 bases from V and 7 bases from J, with 12 bases between. Per germline, CDR1 LGHDT and CDR2 YNNKEL (reference sequence). The CDR3 is made up of 14 amino acids. The sample comprised memory T cells sorted from blood. The sequence was collected from a woman aged 45-60 years in good health. The chain recombines TRBV3-1 with TRBJ2-5; D remains ambiguous. The chain's CDR3 is CASSQDRVVGTQYF. As DNA, the CDR3 is TGTGCCAGCAGCCAAGATCGAGTAGTAGGGACCCAGTACTTC.